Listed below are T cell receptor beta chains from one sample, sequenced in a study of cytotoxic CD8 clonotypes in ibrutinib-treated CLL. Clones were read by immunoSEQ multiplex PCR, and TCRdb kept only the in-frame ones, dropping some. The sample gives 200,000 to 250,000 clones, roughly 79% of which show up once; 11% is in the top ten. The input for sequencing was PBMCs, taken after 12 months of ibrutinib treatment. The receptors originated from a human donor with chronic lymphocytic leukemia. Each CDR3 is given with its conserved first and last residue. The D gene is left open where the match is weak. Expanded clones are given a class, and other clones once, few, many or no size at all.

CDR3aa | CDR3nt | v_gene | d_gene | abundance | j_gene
CASKTSDQETQYF | TGTGCCAGCAAGACTAGCGATCAAGAGACCCAGTACTTC | TRBV6-1 | TRBD2 | - | TRBJ2-5
CASSLVGSSPRNEQFF | TGCGCCAGCAGCTTGGTAGGGTCCTCCCCGCGGAATGAGCAGTTCTTC | TRBV5-1 | - | once | TRBJ2-1
CASSPNQVNLAGANVLTF | TGCGCCAGCAGCCCCAACCAGGTTAACCTGGCTGGGGCCAACGTCCTGACTTTC | TRBV10-1 | - | - | TRBJ2-6
CASSLAEAAREGYTF | TGTGCCAGCAGCTTAGCGGAGGCCGCCCGGGAGGGCTACACCTTC | TRBV7-9 | - | - | TRBJ1-2
CASSRPGQGDEKLFF | TGCGCCAGCAGCCGCCCGGGACAGGGCGATGAAAAACTGTTTTTT | TRBV4-1 | TRBD1 | few | TRBJ1-4
CASSLAVDRGREAAFF | TGCGCCAGCAGCTTGGCGGTTGACAGGGGGCGAGAGGCAGCTTTCTTT | TRBV5-1 | TRBD1 | once | TRBJ1-1
CASTEDNTDTQYF | TGCGCCAGCACCGAGGACAACACAGATACGCAGTATTTT | TRBV5-1 | - | - | TRBJ2-3
CASTGGDEQYF | TGTGCCAGCACTGGTGGCGACGAGCAGTACTTC | TRBV6-6 | - | - | TRBJ2-7
CASTPGTSGINEQFF | TGCGCCAGCACCCCCGGGACTAGCGGGATAAACGAGCAGTTCTTC | TRBV4-1 | TRBD2 | - | TRBJ2-1
CASSRGVNTEAFF | TGTGCCAGCAGCCGGGGGGTGAACACTGAAGCTTTCTTT | TRBV7-6 | - | - | TRBJ1-1
CASGRGPHSGELFF | TGTGCCAGCGGCAGGGGGCCCCACTCAGGGGAGCTGTTTTTT | TRBV27 | TRBD1 | - | TRBJ2-2
CASSLVPRTGIVFTEAFF | TGTGCCAGCAGCTTAGTTCCCCGGACAGGGATAGTATTCACTGAAGCTTTCTTT | TRBV7-8 | TRBD1 | - | TRBJ1-1
CASSQAVGTGETQYF | TGCGCCAGCAGCCAAGCCGTCGGGACGGGGGAGACCCAGTACTTC | TRBV4-1 | - | - | TRBJ2-5
CASSLGDSLYEQYF | TGTGCCAGCAGCTTAGGGGACAGTTTATACGAGCAGTACTTC | TRBV11-2 | TRBD1 | - | TRBJ2-7
CASSVGRAHTGELFF | TGTGCCAGCAGTGTCGGGAGGGCACACACCGGGGAGCTGTTTTTT | TRBV2 | TRBD2 | - | TRBJ2-2
CASSMGANTEAFF | TGCGCCAGCAGTATGGGGGCGAACACTGAAGCTTTCTTT | TRBV5-1 | - | - | TRBJ1-1
CASSSLGQGLLEKLFF | TGTGCCAGTAGTAGCCTGGGACAGGGACTTTTGGAAAAACTGTTTTTT | TRBV19 | TRBD1 | - | TRBJ1-4
CASSFPVRQGEDEAFF | TGTGCCAGCAGCTTTCCCGTTCGGCAGGGGGAAGATGAAGCTTTCTTT | TRBV5-6 | TRBD1 | - | TRBJ1-1
CASGRGGALKETQYF | TGTGCCAGCGGGCGAGGGGGAGCTCTGAAAGAGACCCAGTACTTC | TRBV2 | - | - | TRBJ2-5
CASSYSTGGGETQYF | TGTGCCAGCAGTTATTCGACAGGGGGCGGGGAGACCCAGTACTTC | TRBV6-5 | TRBD1 | - | TRBJ2-5
CASSPRGQGEKLFF | TGTGCCAGCTCTCCCCGAGGACAGGGGGAAAAACTGTTTTTT | TRBV27 | TRBD1 | - | TRBJ1-4
CASSALWANTEAFF | TGTGCCAGCAGTGCTTTATGGGCCAACACTGAAGCTTTCTTT | TRBV7-9 | - | - | TRBJ1-1
CATSRDTGSYEQYF | TGTGCCACCAGCAGAGATACAGGATCCTACGAGCAGTACTTC | TRBV15 | - | - | TRBJ2-7
CSVRQVGYTF | TGCAGCGTCCGACAGGTGGGCTACACCTTC | TRBV29-1 | - | - | TRBJ1-2
CATSRDRGREKLFF | TGTGCCACCAGCAGAGATCGGGGCAGGGAAAAACTGTTTTTT | TRBV15 | - | - | TRBJ1-4
CASSLMAGKAEQYF | TGCGCCAGCAGCTTGATGGCAGGTAAAGCCGAGCAGTACTTC | TRBV5-1 | - | once | TRBJ2-7
CSANGRNEQYF | TGCAGTGCTAACGGACGGAACGAGCAGTACTTC | TRBV20-1 | - | - | TRBJ2-7
CATSRDGTGHNEKLFF | TGTGCCACCAGCAGAGATGGGACAGGGCATAATGAAAAACTGTTTTTT | TRBV15 | TRBD1 | - | TRBJ1-4
CASSLRGGGTEAFF | TGTGCCAGCAGCTTACGCGGGGGCGGCACTGAAGCTTTCTTT | TRBV11-2 | - | - | TRBJ1-1
CASSTWGRLTTDTQYF | TGTGCCAGCAGTACCTGGGGCAGATTGACGACAGATACGCAGTATTTT | TRBV5-5 | - | few | TRBJ2-3
CASSATGQGAYEQYF | TGTGCCAGCTCAGCTACGGGACAGGGGGCCTACGAGCAGTACTTC | TRBV18 | TRBD1 | - | TRBJ2-7
CASIPGTNTEAFF | TGTGCCAGCATACCCGGGACCAACACTGAAGCTTTCTTT | TRBV2 | - | - | TRBJ1-1
CASSPMVTGSYNSPLHF | TGTGCCAGCAGCCCCATGGTGACTGGGTCCTATAATTCACCCCTCCACTTT | TRBV9 | - | - | TRBJ1-6
CASSVGLQGNTEAFF | TGTGCCAGCAGTGTAGGTCTACAGGGAAACACTGAAGCTTTCTTT | TRBV27 | - | - | TRBJ1-1
CASSLAGQGASKLFF | TGTGCCAGCAGTCTCGCCGGACAGGGGGCCTCGAAACTGTTTTTT | TRBV6-5 | TRBD1 | - | TRBJ1-4
CASSNRAATEAFF | TGTGCCAGCAGTAACAGGGCTGCCACTGAAGCTTTCTTT | TRBV6-6 | - | - | TRBJ1-1
CASSIIAGSYNEQFF | TGTGCCAGTAGTATAATAGCGGGATCCTACAATGAGCAGTTCTTC | TRBV19 | TRBD2 | - | TRBJ2-1